The 32 T cell receptor beta chains presented below share a single source sample, sequenced in a study of T-cell reconstitution after alpha-beta-depleted transplantation in children. Library preparation (for TCRbeta) was performed with unique molecular identifiers. TCRdb re-analysed the PCR reads in MiXCR, keeping a single row per CDR3 protein. The repertoire consists of 500,000 or so distinct CDR3 sequences, with 30% to 35% occurring once and the leading ten covering more than 2%. The specimen was PBMCs from the stem cell graft donor, collected from the stem cell graft. These receptors came from a human donor who donated a stem cell graft to a child with aplastic anemia.

The chain carries TRBV13 and TRBJ2-2; the D is unclear. There are 13 residues in the CDR3. The germline gives CDR1 PRHDT, CDR2 FYEKMQ (reference sequence). Trimming removed 6 bases at V and 5 bases at J, with 10 bases between. This CDR3 reads CASSSRRTGELFF. CDR3 sequence (DNA): TGTGCCAGCAGTTCTAGACGGACCGGGGAGCTGTTTTTT.

J is TRBJ2-1 and V is TRBV12-3 or TRBV12-4, with 7 nucleotides matching TRBD2. The CDR3 covers 15 residues. Trimming at V came to 3 bases and at J to 5 bases, leaving 7 bases not matched to a gene. The CDR3 loop reads CASSFWSSGDNEQFF. The CDR3 region has the DNA TGTGCCAGCAGTTTCTGGTCTAGCGGAGACAATGAGCAGTTCTTC.

The rearrangement links TRBV13 to TRBJ2-7; 7 positions agree with TRBD1. The V gene's germline CDR1 is PRHDT and CDR2 FYEKMQ (reference sequence). This CDR3 is 13 amino acids long. V dropped 4 bases and J dropped 4; count of bases not matched to a gene: 4. CDR3 sequence (DNA): TGTGCCAGCAGCTCCCGACAGGGTTACGAGCAGTACGTC. This sequence encodes CASSSRQGYEQYV.

This clonotype was picked up a small number of times. The rearrangement uses TRBV12-3 or TRBV12-4 and TRBJ1-5; weak D call: TRBD1 (5 bases). The V gene lost 6 bases and the J gene lost 4 bases, with 16 bases spanning the gap. This CDR3 has 15 residues. The CDR3 loop reads CASSRTRGKNQPQHF. CDR3 nucleotides: TGTGCCAGCAGCCGAACCCGGGGGAAGAATCAGCCCCAGCATTTT.

This chain uses TRBV20-1 with TRBJ1-1; D might be TRBD1 (5 bases). CDR1 is DFQATT and CDR2 is SNEGSKA in the germline V gene (reference sequence). The CDR3 runs 12 residues. Trimming removed 6 bases from V and 1 base from J, with 9 bases in between. The CDR3 nucleotides read TGCAGTGCGGCCCAGGGGAACACTGAAGCTTTCTTT. Its translation is CSAAQGNTEAFF.

The chain uses TRBV7-9 and TRBJ1-5; D remains unclear. Germline CDR1 SEHNR, CDR2 FQNEAQ (reference sequence). Trimming left V 3 bases short and J 5 bases short, with 8 bases between. CDR3 length: 13 amino acids. CDR3 coding DNA: TGTGCCAGCAGCTTGGGGTATGATCAGCCCCAGCATTTT. Its translation is CASSLGYDQPQHF.

This chain links TRBV6-2 or TRBV6-3 with TRBJ2-7; 11 bases are shared with TRBD2. The CDR3 is 15 residues long. Germline CDR1 and CDR2: MNHEY and SVGEGT. V lost 6 bases, J lost 2 bases, and 6 bases stayed unmatched. The CDR3 reads CASRHPLAGAYEQYF. The CDR3 coding sequence is TGTGCCAGCAGGCACCCACTAGCGGGAGCCTACGAGCAGTACTTC.

The rearrangement uses TRBV27 and TRBJ1-1, with 9 bases identical to TRBD1. V shed 6 bases, J shed 4 bases, and the junction held 3 bases outside the gene matches. The CDR3 extends over 13 amino acids. Germline V lookup: CDR1 MNHEY, CDR2 SMNVEV (reference sequence). The CDR3, as DNA: TGTGCCAGCAGGACAGGGGGTTTCACTGAAGCTTTCTTT. Translating it yields CASRTGGFTEAFF.

This clonotype was found a few times. J is TRBJ2-3 and V is TRBV20-1; the D call may be TRBD1 or TRBD2 (5 bases each). Per the germline V gene, CDR1 is DFQATT and CDR2 is SNEGSKA (reference sequence). CDR3 length: 10 amino acids. The CDR3 protein is CRGVGDTQYF. The DNA for the CDR3 is TGCAGGGGGGTGGGGGATACGCAGTATTTT.

V and J are TRBV3-1 and TRBJ2-3; 10 bases fit TRBD2. This CDR3 contains 16 residues. The trim removed 3 bases at V and 3 bases at J, leaving 6 bases unmatched. Germline-derived CDR1 and CDR2 are LGHDT and YNNKEL (reference sequence). For the CDR3, the DNA is TGTGCCAGCAGCCAGGTGGGACTAGCGAAGACAGATACGCAGTATTTT. Residues: CASSQVGLAKTDTQYF.

V usage is TRBV7-2 and J usage is TRBJ1-3; no firm D call. This CDR3 has 14 residues. Trimming stripped 3 bases from V and 2 bases from J, with 8 bases between. Germline CDR1 and CDR2: SGHTA and FQGNSA. The CDR3 sequence is CASSFRAPGNTIYF. The CDR3 DNA is TGTGCCAGCAGCTTCCGGGCACCTGGAAACACCATATATTTT.

The chain joins TRBV15 to TRBJ1-1; no clear D. V shed 0 bases and J shed 5 bases, with 7 bases lying between them. The CDR3 length is 13 residues. CDR1 and CDR2 (germline): LNHNV, YYDKDF (reference sequence). This CDR3 is CATSRERRTEAFF. The CDR3 DNA reads as TGTGCCACCAGCAGAGAGAGACGGACTGAAGCTTTCTTT.

This rearrangement joins TRBV20-1 to TRBJ1-5; the D gene is possibly TRBD1 (6 bases). The CDR3 runs to 16 residues. Germline CDR1 DFQATT, CDR2 SNEGSKA (reference sequence). V was clipped by 4 bases and J by 1 base, with 17 bases between them. The CDR3 DNA reads as TGCAGTGCTATAGAACAGGGTTTTTGGAGCAATCAGCCCCAGCATTTT. The encoded protein is CSAIEQGFWSNQPQHF.

This chain uses TRBV5-4 with TRBJ1-1; D is unclear. V was shortened by 1 base and J by 5 bases, with 12 bases between the two germline ends. Germline CDR1 reads SGHNT; CDR2 reads YYREEE (reference sequence). CDR3 length: 14 residues. The CDR3 coding sequence is TGTGCCAGCAGCTTGAGAGGGTTCTTGACTGAAGCTTTCTTT. As protein: CASSLRGFLTEAFF.

CDR3 bases: TGTGCCAGCAGCCGAGTTGCCGCGACTAGCGGGAGGAATGAGCAGTTCTTC. The encoded protein is CASSRVAATSGRNEQFF. V gene TRBV7-2 combines with J gene TRBJ2-1; 13 positions agree with TRBD2. The V gene's germline CDR1 is SGHTA and CDR2 FQGNSA. The CDR3 runs to 17 residues. V lost 5 bases to trimming and J lost 7 bases; unmatched junction nucleotides: 11.

This clonotype was counted once. The chain couples TRBV4-3 to TRBJ2-1; D unclear. The germline CDR1 and CDR2 sequences are LGHNA and YSLEER. Trimming removed 1 base from V and 8 bases from J, with 12 bases in between. The CDR3 runs to 14 residues. The chain's CDR3 is CASSQAIRTDEQFF. CDR3 bases: TGCGCCAGCAGCCAAGCAATACGGACCGATGAGCAGTTCTTC.

The chain combines TRBV5-6 with TRBJ1-1; perhaps TRBD1 as D (6 bases). Trimming pared 4 bases from V and 0 bases from J, leaving 16 bases between. The CDR3 runs 16 residues. The germline gives CDR1 SGHDT, CDR2 YYEEEE. The CDR3 loop reads CASSPRGKGLNTEAFF. In DNA form, the CDR3 reads TGTGCCAGCAGCCCCAGGGGAAAGGGGCTGAACACTGAAGCTTTCTTT.

This clonotype was observed a few times. The V call is TRBV5-1, the J call TRBJ2-2, with 10 nucleotides matching TRBD1. CDR1 and CDR2 (germline): SGHRS, YFSETQ. With 2 bases clipped from V and 7 bases from J, the junction kept 5 bases outside the gene matches. This CDR3 contains 15 residues. In nucleotides, the CDR3 is TGCGCCAGCAGCTTAAGACAGGGGGCTGACGGGGAGCTGTTTTTT. It encodes CASSLRQGADGELFF.

This clonotype turned up a few times. The chain has TRBV6-5 and TRBJ2-5, with a tentative D call TRBD1 (6 bases). With 0 bases removed from V and 2 bases from J, the gap between germline ends came to 7 bases. CDR1 and CDR2 from the germline V gene are MNHEY and SVGAGI. This CDR3 region has 14 residues. CDR3 residues: CASSYSRGQETQYF. The CDR3 region has the DNA TGTGCCAGCAGTTACTCGAGGGGGCAAGAGACCCAGTACTTC.

This chain joins TRBV12-3 or TRBV12-4 and TRBJ1-1; 7 bases line up with TRBD1. The trim removed 6 bases at V and 6 bases at J, leaving 10 bases unmatched. This CDR3 contains 14 residues. CDR3 in amino acids: CASRSGTVESEAFF. As DNA, the CDR3 is TGTGCCAGCAGATCAGGGACAGTGGAGTCTGAAGCTTTCTTT.

Turning to this clonotype: Since a much larger clone is just one base distant, this may be a read error. This chain uses TRBV2 with TRBJ2-6; no reliable D call. Germline CDR1 and CDR2: SNHLY and FYNNEI. The CDR3 covers 16 residues. The CDR3 DNA is TGTGCCAGCAGTGTTTGGGTTGGCTCTTGGGCCAACGTCCTGACTTTC. Translating gives CASSVWVGSWANVLTF.

The chain is built from TRBV30 and TRBJ2-1, with 8 bases lining up with TRBD2. The V and J ends lost 7 bases and 8 bases, in that order; junction bases with no gene match: 13. CDR3 length: 14 residues. Germline-derived CDR1 and CDR2 are GTSNPN and SVGIG (reference sequence). The CDR3 bases are TGTGCCTACGCAAAAGCGGGAGTTTTCGATGAGCAGTTCTTC. Protein product: CAYAKAGVFDEQFF.

This clonotype was detected many times. An end of the junction does not agree with germline; a read error may underlie this. The chain employs TRBV5-1 and TRBJ2-7; D may be TRBD2 (6 bases). Per germline, CDR1 SGHRS and CDR2 YFSETQ. The CDR3 covers 14 residues. The CDR3 region has the DNA TGTGCCAGCAGTTCAGGGACTGGTACCTACGAGCAGTACTTC. It codes for CASSSGTGTYEQYF.

This clonotype occurred a few times. The CDR3 region is CSGRQGAGDTQYF. As DNA, the CDR3 is TGCAGCGGACGACAGGGGGCCGGAGATACGCAGTATTTT. V is TRBV29-1 and J is TRBJ2-3; TRBD1 aligns across 10 bases. V shed 7 bases and J 5 bases; nucleotides not matched to a gene: 6. There are 13 residues in the CDR3. Germline V gene lookup returns CDR1 SQVTM and CDR2 ANQGSEA.

This chain joins TRBV6-2 or TRBV6-3 and TRBJ2-2, with TRBD1 matching 7 bases. CDR3 length: 18 residues. The V gene's germline CDR1 is MNHEY and CDR2 SVGEGT. J was trimmed by 0 bases and V by 5 bases; bases with no gene match: 12. This chain's CDR3 is CASSPQLTGAPNTGELFF. CDR3 coding DNA: TGTGCCAGCAGTCCCCAACTTACAGGGGCGCCGAACACCGGGGAGCTGTTTTTT.

This sequence joins TRBV20-1 and TRBJ2-5, with D possibly being TRBD1 or TRBD2 (5 bases each). Trimming cost V 8 bases and J 3 bases, with 19 bases left between them. This CDR3 spans 14 amino acids. Germline V gene lookup returns CDR1 DFQATT and CDR2 SNEGSKA (reference sequence). The DNA of the CDR3 is TGCAGTAGTCCCTGGCCGGGACCTAAAGAGACCCAGTACTTC. It is translated as CSSPWPGPKETQYF.

This rearrangement joins TRBV6-1 to TRBJ1-4; D is unclear. The CDR3 sequence is 14 residues long. Germline values: CDR1 MNHNS, CDR2 SASEGT. V gave up 7 bases and J gave up 3 bases, with 12 bases separating them. In nucleotides, the CDR3 is TGTGCCAGCACCTCACCCAAGGCTAATGAAAAACTGTTTTTT. This sequence encodes CASTSPKANEKLFF.

This clonotype occurred a few times. The CDR3 bases are TGTGCCAGCAGTTTTGGGACTAGCGGGAAGAACAATGAGCAGTTCTTC. This gives the protein CASSFGTSGKNNEQFF. The rearrangement links TRBV27 to TRBJ2-1; 13 bases match TRBD2. Germline assignment: CDR1 MNHEY and CDR2 SMNVEV (reference sequence). V lost 3 bases to trimming and J lost 5 bases; unmatched junction nucleotides: 4. This CDR3 is 16 amino acids long.

The count of this clonotype is one. The chain joins TRBV6-2 or TRBV6-3 to TRBJ2-7; 10 nucleotides line up with TRBD1. Germline loops: CDR1 MNHEY, CDR2 SVGEGT. The CDR3 is made up of 15 amino acids. V lost 2 bases and J lost 6; bases outside the gene matches: 7. CDR3: CASSYPRDRGGEQYF. The CDR3, as DNA: TGTGCCAGCAGTTACCCAAGGGACAGGGGCGGCGAGCAGTACTTC.

This clonotype was found a few times. The chain is built from TRBV20-1 and TRBJ2-3; D gene ambiguous. Between the trimmed V and J ends, which lost 8 bases and 0 bases, there was a span of 9 bases. Looked up from germline, CDR1 is DFQATT and CDR2 is SNEGSKA (reference sequence). The CDR3 is 12 residues long. CDR3 sequence reads: CSSSVSTDTQYF. The CDR3 DNA follows: TGCAGTTCAAGCGTAAGCACAGATACGCAGTATTTT.

V is TRBV20-1 and J is TRBJ1-1, with unresolved D. The V end lost 5 bases, the J end lost 4 bases, and 11 bases lay between the germline ends. Germline V gives CDR1 DFQATT, CDR2 SNEGSKA (reference sequence). The CDR3 runs 12 residues. The DNA of the CDR3 is TGCAGTGCTCCTTTAGAGGGCACTGAAGCTTTCTTT. It translates to CSAPLEGTEAFF.

The chain joins TRBV3-1 to TRBJ2-1; D gene uncertain. The CDR3 contains 13 residues. Per germline, CDR1 LGHDT and CDR2 YNNKEL (reference sequence). V was cut by 3 bases and J by 1 base, with 4 bases left in between. CDR3 nucleotides: TGTGCCAGCAGCCAGAGGTCCTACAATGAGCAGTTCTTC. It translates to CASSQRSYNEQFF.